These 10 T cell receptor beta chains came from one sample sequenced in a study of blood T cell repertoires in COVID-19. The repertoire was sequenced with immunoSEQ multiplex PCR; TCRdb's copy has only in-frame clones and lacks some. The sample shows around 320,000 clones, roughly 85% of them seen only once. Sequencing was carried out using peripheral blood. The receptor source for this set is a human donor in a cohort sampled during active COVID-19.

The chain's CDR3 is CASSLGGGANTGELFF. The CDR3 DNA follows: TGTGCCAGCAGCTTAGGCGGGGGAGCGAACACCGGGGAGCTGTTTTTT. The rearrangement uses TRBV7-8 and TRBJ2-2, with 7 bases lining up with TRBD2. The V and J ends lost 1 base and 0 bases, in that order; junction bases with no gene match: 2. The germline CDR1 and CDR2 sequences are SGHVS and FQNEAQ. The CDR3 has 16 residues. The full variable domain, completed using reference TRBV7-8 and TRBJ2-2, is GAGVSQSPRYKVAKRGQDVALRCDPISGHVSLFWYQQALGQGPEFLTYFQNEAQLDKSGLPSDRFFAERPEGSVSTLKIQRTQQEDSAVYLCASSLGGGANTGELFFGEGSRLTVL.

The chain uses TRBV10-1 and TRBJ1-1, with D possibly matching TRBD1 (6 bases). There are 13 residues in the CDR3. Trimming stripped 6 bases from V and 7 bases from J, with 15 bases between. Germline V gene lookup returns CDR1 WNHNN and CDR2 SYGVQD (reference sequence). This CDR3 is CASRDSVGDEAFF. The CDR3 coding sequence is TGCGCCAGCAGGGACAGCGTCGGGGATGAAGCTTTCTTT.

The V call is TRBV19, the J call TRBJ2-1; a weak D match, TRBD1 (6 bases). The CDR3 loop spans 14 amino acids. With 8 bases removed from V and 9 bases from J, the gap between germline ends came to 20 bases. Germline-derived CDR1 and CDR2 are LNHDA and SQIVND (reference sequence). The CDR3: CASSPGHRLGEQFF. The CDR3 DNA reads TGTGCCAGTTCCCCGGGACATCGTCTGGGTGAGCAGTTCTTC.

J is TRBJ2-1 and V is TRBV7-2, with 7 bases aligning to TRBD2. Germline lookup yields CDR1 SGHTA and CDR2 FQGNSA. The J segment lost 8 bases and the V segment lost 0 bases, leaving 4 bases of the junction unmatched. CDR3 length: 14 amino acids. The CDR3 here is CASSLARTSDEQFF. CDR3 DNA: TGTGCCAGCAGCTTAGCGCGCACTAGCGATGAGCAGTTCTTC.

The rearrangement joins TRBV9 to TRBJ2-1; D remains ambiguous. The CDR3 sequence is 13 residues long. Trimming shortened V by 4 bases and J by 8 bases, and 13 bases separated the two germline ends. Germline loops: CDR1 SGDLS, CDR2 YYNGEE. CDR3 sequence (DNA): TGTGCCAGCAGCACCTCCCCTATGGATGAGCAGTTCTTC. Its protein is CASSTSPMDEQFF. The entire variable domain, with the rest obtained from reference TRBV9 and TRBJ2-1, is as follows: DSGVTQTPKHLITATGQRVTLRCSPRSGDLSVYWYQQSLDQGLQFLIQYYNGEERAKGNILERFSAQQFPDLHSELNLSSLELGDSALYFCASSTSPMDEQFFGPGTRLTVL.

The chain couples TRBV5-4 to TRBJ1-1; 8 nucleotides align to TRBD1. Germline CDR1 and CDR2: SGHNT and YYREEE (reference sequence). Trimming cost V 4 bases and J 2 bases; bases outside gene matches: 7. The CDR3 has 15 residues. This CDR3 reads CASSTGTGQNTEAFF. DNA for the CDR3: TGTGCCAGCAGCACCGGGACAGGCCAAAACACTGAAGCTTTCTTT.

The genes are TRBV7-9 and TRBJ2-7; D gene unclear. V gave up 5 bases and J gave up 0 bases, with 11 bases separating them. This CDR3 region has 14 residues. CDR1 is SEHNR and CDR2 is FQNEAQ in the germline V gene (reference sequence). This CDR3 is CASSVPGASYEQYF. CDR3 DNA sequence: TGTGCCAGCAGCGTCCCTGGAGCCTCCTACGAGCAGTACTTC.

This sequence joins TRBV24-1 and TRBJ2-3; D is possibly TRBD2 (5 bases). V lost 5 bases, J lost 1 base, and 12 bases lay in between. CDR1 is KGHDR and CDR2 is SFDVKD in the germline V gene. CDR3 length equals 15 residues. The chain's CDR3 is CATSGLLEGTDTQYF. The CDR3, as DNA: TGTGCCACCAGTGGACTATTGGAAGGCACAGATACGCAGTATTTT.

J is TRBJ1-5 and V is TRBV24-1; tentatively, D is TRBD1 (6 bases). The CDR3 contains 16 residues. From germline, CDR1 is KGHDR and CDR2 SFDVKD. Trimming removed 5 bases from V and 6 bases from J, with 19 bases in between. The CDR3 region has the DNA TGTGCCACCAGTGCCCCTGGGGGGGGCACGGCTCAGCCCCAGCATTTT. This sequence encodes CATSAPGGGTAQPQHF.

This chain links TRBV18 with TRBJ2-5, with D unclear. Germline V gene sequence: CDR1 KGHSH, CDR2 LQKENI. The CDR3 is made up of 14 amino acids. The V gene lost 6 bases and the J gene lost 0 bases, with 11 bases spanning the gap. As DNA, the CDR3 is TGTGCCAGCTCCGGTGTGAGAGACCAAGAGACCCAGTACTTC. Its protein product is CASSGVRDQETQYF.